This TCR beta chain was documented in a study of Ad26.COV2.S vaccination and SARS-CoV-2 variants. Findings of the study overall: Comparability of non-spike TCR breadth was observed across vaccine and placebo recipients.

A note on this clone: Its antigen is undetermined.

Here immunoSEQ multiplex PCR was the method, and the copy in TCRdb shows in-frame clones only, minus some. The sample carries roughly 390,000 clones, 70% to 90% recorded once. Noted treatment: some 19 received Ad26.COV2.S at low or high dose, single or two shots; about 5 received placebo; per-sample allocation not given. Day 63 following the first vaccine or placebo injection was when the samples were taken. The sequenced sample was peripheral blood, obtained in a trial of Ad26.COV2.S vaccine versus placebo. The TCR sequence derives from a person aged 18 to 65 who received the Ad26.COV2.S COVID-19 vaccine or a placebo.

CDR3 amino acids: CASSLDRGLYTGELFF. CDR3 in DNA: TGTGCCAGCAGCTTAGACAGGGGGCTATACACCGGGGAGCTGTTTTTT. The chain joins TRBV11-2 to TRBJ2-2; 8 bases agree with TRBD1. The V segment lost 0 bases and the J segment 3 bases; nucleotides outside the gene matches: 3. The CDR3 totals 16 residues. In germline, CDR1 is SGHAT, CDR2 FQNNGV.